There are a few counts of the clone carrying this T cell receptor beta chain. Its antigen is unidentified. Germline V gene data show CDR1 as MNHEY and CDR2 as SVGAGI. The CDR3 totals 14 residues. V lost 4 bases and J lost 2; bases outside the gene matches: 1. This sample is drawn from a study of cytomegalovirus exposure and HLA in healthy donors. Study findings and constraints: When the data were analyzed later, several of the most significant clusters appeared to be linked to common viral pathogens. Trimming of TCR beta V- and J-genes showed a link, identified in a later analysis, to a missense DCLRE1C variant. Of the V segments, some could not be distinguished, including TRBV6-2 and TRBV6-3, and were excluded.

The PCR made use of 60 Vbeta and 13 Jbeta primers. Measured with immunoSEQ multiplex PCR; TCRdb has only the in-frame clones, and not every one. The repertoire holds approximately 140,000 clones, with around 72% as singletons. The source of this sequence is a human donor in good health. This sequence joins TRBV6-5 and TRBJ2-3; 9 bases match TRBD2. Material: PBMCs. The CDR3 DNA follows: TGTGCCAGCAGTTCGGGACTAGCCACAGATACGCAGTATTTT. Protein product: CASSSGLATDTQYF.